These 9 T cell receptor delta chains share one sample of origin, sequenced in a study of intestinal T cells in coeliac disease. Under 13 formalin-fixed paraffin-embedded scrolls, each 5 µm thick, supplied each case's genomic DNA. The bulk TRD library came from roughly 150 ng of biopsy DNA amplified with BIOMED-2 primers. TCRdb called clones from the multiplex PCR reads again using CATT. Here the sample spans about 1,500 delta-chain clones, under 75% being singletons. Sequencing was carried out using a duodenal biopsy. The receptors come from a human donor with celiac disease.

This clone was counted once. CDR3 in amino acids: CALGERGYGRVLAHPRTDKLIF. The CDR3 nucleotides are TGTGCTCTTGGGGAACGGGGATACGGGCGGGTACTCGCCCATCCCCGTACCGATAAACTCATCTTT. The V and J genes are TRDV1 and TRDJ1; 9 nucleotides match TRDD3. There are 22 residues in the CDR3. With V trimmed by 1 base and J by 2 bases, 23 bases remained unmatched. The V gene's germline CDR1 is TSWWSYY and CDR2 QGS.

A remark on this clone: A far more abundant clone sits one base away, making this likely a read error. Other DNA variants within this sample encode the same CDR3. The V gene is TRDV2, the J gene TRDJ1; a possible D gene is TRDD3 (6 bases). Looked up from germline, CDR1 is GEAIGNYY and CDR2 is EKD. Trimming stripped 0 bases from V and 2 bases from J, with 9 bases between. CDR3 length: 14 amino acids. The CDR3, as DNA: TGTGCCTGTGACACCGTTGGGATAACCGATAAACTCATCTTT. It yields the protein CACDTVGITDKLIF.

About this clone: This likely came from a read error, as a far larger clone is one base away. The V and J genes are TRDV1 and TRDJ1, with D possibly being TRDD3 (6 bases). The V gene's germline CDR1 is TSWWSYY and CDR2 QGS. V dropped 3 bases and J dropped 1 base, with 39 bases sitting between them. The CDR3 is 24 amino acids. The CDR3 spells CALGDPLMWLRDGYREVCTDKLIF. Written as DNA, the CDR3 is TGTGCTCTTGGGGATCCCCTAATGTGGCTACGGGACGGATACAGAGAGGTGTGCACCGATAAACTCATCTTT.

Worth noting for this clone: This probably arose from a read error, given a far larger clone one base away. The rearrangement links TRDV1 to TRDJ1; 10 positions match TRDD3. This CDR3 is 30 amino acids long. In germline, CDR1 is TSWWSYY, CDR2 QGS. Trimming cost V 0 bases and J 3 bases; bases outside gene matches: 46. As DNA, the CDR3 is TGTGCTCTTGGGGAACTTTACGGAGGGGTCGTGTGGTCCCTAGAATCTCTAGCGCTACTGGGGGATCTTAAGGCCGATAAACTCATCTTT. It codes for CALGELYGGVVWSLESLALLGDLKADKLIF.

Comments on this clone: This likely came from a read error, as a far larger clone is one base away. CDR3 sequence reads: CALGELTLNKLIF. The DNA for the CDR3 is TGTGCTCTTGGGGAACTAACGCTGAATAAACTCATCTTT. The chain has TRDV1 and TRDJ1; D remains unclear. The CDR3 contains 13 residues. Deletions cut 0 bases from V and 6 bases from J, with 8 bases between. Per the germline V gene, CDR1 is TSWWSYY and CDR2 is QGS.

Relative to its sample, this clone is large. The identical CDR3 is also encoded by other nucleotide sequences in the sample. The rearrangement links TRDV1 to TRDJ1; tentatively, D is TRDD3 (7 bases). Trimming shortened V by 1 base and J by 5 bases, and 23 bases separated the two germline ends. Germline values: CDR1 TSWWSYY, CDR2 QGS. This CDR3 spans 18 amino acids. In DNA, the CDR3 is TGTGCTCTTGGGGAACCAGTCCTACGCACTGGGGATATGGATAAACTCATCTTT. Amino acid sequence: CALGEPVLRTGDMDKLIF.

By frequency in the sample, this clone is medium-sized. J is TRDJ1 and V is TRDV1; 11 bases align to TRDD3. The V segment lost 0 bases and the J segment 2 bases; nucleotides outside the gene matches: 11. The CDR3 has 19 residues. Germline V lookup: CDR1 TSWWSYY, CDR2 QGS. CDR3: CALGELSWWGIRGTDKLIF. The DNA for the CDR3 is TGTGCTCTTGGGGAACTATCCTGGTGGGGGATACGGGGGACCGATAAACTCATCTTT.

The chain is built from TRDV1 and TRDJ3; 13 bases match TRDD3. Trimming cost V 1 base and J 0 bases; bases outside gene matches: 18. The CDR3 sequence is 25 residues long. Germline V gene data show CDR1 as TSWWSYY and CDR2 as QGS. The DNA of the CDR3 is TGTGCTCTTGGGGAACCACCAACGGTTCTGACTGGGGGATACGCGAGCTCCTGGGACACCCGACAGATGTTTTTC. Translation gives CALGEPPTVLTGGYASSWDTRQMFF.

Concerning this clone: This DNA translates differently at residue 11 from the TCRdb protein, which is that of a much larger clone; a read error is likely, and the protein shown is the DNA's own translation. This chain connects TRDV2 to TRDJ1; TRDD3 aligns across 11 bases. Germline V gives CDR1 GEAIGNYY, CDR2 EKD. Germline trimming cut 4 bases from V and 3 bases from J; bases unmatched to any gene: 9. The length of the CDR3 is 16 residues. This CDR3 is CACEPLGDTAADKLIF. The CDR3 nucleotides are TGTGCCTGTGAGCCTCTGGGGGATACAGCCGCCGATAAACTCATCTTT.